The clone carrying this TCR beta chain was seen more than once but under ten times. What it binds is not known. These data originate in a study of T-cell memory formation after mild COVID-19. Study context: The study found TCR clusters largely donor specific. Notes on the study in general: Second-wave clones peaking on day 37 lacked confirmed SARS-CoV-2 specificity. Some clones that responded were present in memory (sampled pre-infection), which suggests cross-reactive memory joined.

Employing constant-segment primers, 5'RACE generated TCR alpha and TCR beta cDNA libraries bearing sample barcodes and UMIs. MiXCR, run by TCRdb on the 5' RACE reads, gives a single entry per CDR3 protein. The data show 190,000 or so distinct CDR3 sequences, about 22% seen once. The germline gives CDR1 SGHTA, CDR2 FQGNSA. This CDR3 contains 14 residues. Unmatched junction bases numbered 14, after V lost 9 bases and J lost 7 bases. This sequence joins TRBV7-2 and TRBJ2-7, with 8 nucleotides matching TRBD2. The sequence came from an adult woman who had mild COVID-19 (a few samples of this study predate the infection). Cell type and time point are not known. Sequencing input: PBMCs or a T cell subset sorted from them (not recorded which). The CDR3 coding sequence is TGTGCCAGTAATCCGTCGGGGGGGCTAGGAGAGCAGTACTTC. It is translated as CASNPSGGLGEQYF.